Listed below are T cell receptor beta chains from one sample, sequenced in a study of T cells in Graves' hyperthyroidism and ophthalmopathy. TCRdb fed the multiplex PCR reads into MiXCR, producing one record per CDR3 protein. The data show roughly 500,000 distinct CDR3 sequences, with 20% to 25% seen just once and about 49% held by the top ten. The sample comprised blood. These receptors came from a woman aged 70-85 years with Graves' ophthalmopathy. Each CDR3 is given with its conserved first and last residue. Fields, in order: D gene, V gene, clone size, J gene, CDR3 protein, CDR3 DNA. D genes are given only for firm matches. Not every row has a clone size; where given, it reads once, few, many or a size class.

D gene: -; V gene: TRBV12-3/TRBV12-4; clone size: -; J gene: TRBJ2-1; CDR3 protein: CASGRPTNEQFF; CDR3 DNA: TGTGCCAGCGGGAGACCAACGAATGAGCAGTTCTTC
D gene: -; V gene: TRBV7-3; clone size: -; J gene: TRBJ2-7; CDR3 protein: CASSLSLELSYEQYF; CDR3 DNA: TGTGCCAGCAGCTTATCTCTGGAGCTGTCCTACGAGCAGTACTTC
D gene: -; V gene: TRBV30; clone size: few; J gene: TRBJ2-1; CDR3 protein: CAWIPRGGDSFIYNEQFF; CDR3 DNA: TGTGCCTGGATCCCCCGGGGAGGAGACTCATTTATTTACAATGAGCAGTTCTTC
D gene: -; V gene: TRBV30; clone size: many; J gene: TRBJ2-1; CDR3 protein: CAWSVLGTSNEQFF; CDR3 DNA: TGTGCCTGGAGTGTACTCGGTACCTCCAATGAGCAGTTCTTC
D gene: TRBD1; V gene: TRBV7-2; clone size: many; J gene: TRBJ1-2; CDR3 protein: CASSANQGDHGYTF; CDR3 DNA: TGTGCCAGCAGCGCGAATCAGGGGGATCATGGCTACACCTTC
D gene: -; V gene: TRBV30; clone size: few; J gene: TRBJ1-3; CDR3 protein: CAWEVESGNTIYF; CDR3 DNA: TGTGCCTGGGAAGTAGAATCTGGAAACACCATATATTTT
D gene: TRBD2; V gene: TRBV7-3; clone size: -; J gene: TRBJ2-2; CDR3 protein: CASSPAGAGELFF; CDR3 DNA: TGTGCCAGCAGCCCGGCGGGGGCCGGGGAGCTGTTTTTT
D gene: -; V gene: TRBV5-1; clone size: -; J gene: TRBJ2-7; CDR3 protein: CASSSWGGSYEQYF; CDR3 DNA: TGCGCCAGCAGCTCTTGGGGCGGATCCTACGAGCAGTACTTC
D gene: -; V gene: TRBV7-2; clone size: few; J gene: TRBJ1-2; CDR3 protein: CASSPLSTNYGYTF; CDR3 DNA: TGTGCCAGCAGTCCCCTGAGTACTAACTATGGCTACACCTTC
D gene: TRBD2; V gene: TRBV2; clone size: many; J gene: TRBJ2-5; CDR3 protein: CASTKGLAGVAQETQYF; CDR3 DNA: TGTGCCAGCACCAAGGGACTAGCGGGAGTTGCCCAAGAGACCCAGTACTTC
D gene: -; V gene: TRBV12-5; clone size: -; J gene: TRBJ1-5; CDR3 protein: CASGLSGLGQPQHF; CDR3 DNA: TGTGCTAGTGGTTTGTCAGGGTTGGGTCAGCCCCAGCATTTT
D gene: -; V gene: TRBV11-2; clone size: -; J gene: TRBJ2-7; CDR3 protein: CASSSVIGYSYEQYF; CDR3 DNA: TGTGCCAGCAGCTCGGTTATAGGTTATTCCTACGAGCAGTACTTC
D gene: TRBD1; V gene: TRBV5-1; clone size: many; J gene: TRBJ1-6; CDR3 protein: CASSPGDRGQTSPLHF; CDR3 DNA: TGCGCCAGCAGCCCTGGGGACAGGGGGCAAACGTCACCCCTCCACTTT
D gene: TRBD2; V gene: TRBV6-1; clone size: -; J gene: TRBJ2-1; CDR3 protein: CASSWRTSGFHNEQFF; CDR3 DNA: TGTGCCAGCAGTTGGCGGACTAGCGGTTTTCACAATGAGCAGTTCTTC
D gene: TRBD1; V gene: TRBV18; clone size: few; J gene: TRBJ2-7; CDR3 protein: CASFPGQGSYEQYF; CDR3 DNA: TGTGCCAGCTTCCCGGGACAGGGGTCCTACGAGCAGTACTTC
D gene: -; V gene: TRBV27; clone size: few; J gene: TRBJ2-6; CDR3 protein: CASSLQSSGANVLTF; CDR3 DNA: TGTGCCAGCAGTCTCCAGAGCTCTGGGGCCAACGTCCTGACTTTC
D gene: TRBD1; V gene: TRBV27; clone size: many; J gene: TRBJ1-1; CDR3 protein: CASSQRLQGAPGTEAFF; CDR3 DNA: TGTGCCAGCAGCCAAAGACTACAGGGGGCGCCGGGCACTGAAGCTTTCTTT
D gene: -; V gene: TRBV10-3; clone size: -; J gene: TRBJ2-5; CDR3 protein: CAISNTGKETQYF; CDR3 DNA: TGTGCCATCAGTAATACAGGGAAAGAGACCCAGTACTTC
D gene: TRBD1; V gene: TRBV12-5; clone size: few; J gene: TRBJ1-1; CDR3 protein: CASGSSSGQGNTEAFF; CDR3 DNA: TGTGCTAGTGGCTCTAGCTCCGGACAGGGCAACACTGAAGCTTTCTTT
D gene: -; V gene: TRBV6-2/TRBV6-3; clone size: -; J gene: TRBJ1-3; CDR3 protein: CASSYSGTGNTIYF; CDR3 DNA: TGTGCCAGCAGTTACTCTGGGACTGGAAACACCATATATTTT
D gene: -; V gene: TRBV6-5; clone size: few; J gene: TRBJ2-7; CDR3 protein: CASSYSHRGGHEQYF; CDR3 DNA: TGTGCCAGCAGTTACTCGCACAGGGGAGGCCACGAGCAGTACTTC
D gene: -; V gene: TRBV28; clone size: -; J gene: TRBJ2-7; CDR3 protein: CASSLAGTALSYEQYF; CDR3 DNA: TGTGCCAGCAGTTTAGCCGGGACTGCCCTTTCCTACGAGCAGTACTTC
D gene: TRBD1; V gene: TRBV2; clone size: many; J gene: TRBJ1-1; CDR3 protein: CASTQGVSTEAFF; CDR3 DNA: TGTGCCAGCACTCAGGGGGTGAGCACTGAAGCTTTCTTT
D gene: -; V gene: TRBV28; clone size: many; J gene: TRBJ1-6; CDR3 protein: CASSLPDSPLHF; CDR3 DNA: TGTGCCAGCAGTTTACCAGATTCACCCCTCCACTTT
D gene: -; V gene: TRBV7-3; clone size: few; J gene: TRBJ2-2; CDR3 protein: CASSLSDLTGELFF; CDR3 DNA: TGTGCCAGCAGCTTATCGGACCTCACCGGGGAGCTGTTTTTT
D gene: -; V gene: TRBV7-8; clone size: -; J gene: TRBJ2-2; CDR3 protein: CASSSLWGTGELFF; CDR3 DNA: TGTGCCAGCAGCTCCCTCTGGGGCACCGGGGAGCTGTTTTTT
D gene: -; V gene: TRBV20-1; clone size: -; J gene: TRBJ2-3; CDR3 protein: CSARDHLGAQYF; CDR3 DNA: TGCAGTGCTAGGGACCACTTGGGGGCGCAGTATTTT
D gene: -; V gene: TRBV27; clone size: few; J gene: TRBJ2-2; CDR3 protein: CASSPGVHTGELFF; CDR3 DNA: TGTGCCAGCAGTCCCGGGGTACACACCGGGGAGCTGTTTTTT
D gene: TRBD2; V gene: TRBV13; clone size: few; J gene: TRBJ2-3; CDR3 protein: CASSRTSGSLTDTQYF; CDR3 DNA: TGTGCCAGCAGCCGGACTAGCGGGAGTCTCACAGATACGCAGTATTTT
D gene: TRBD2; V gene: TRBV12-3/TRBV12-4; clone size: -; J gene: TRBJ2-3; CDR3 protein: CASSWLAGERGTTDTQYF; CDR3 DNA: TGTGCCAGCAGTTGGCTAGCGGGAGAAAGGGGGACCACAGATACGCAGTATTTT
D gene: TRBD1; V gene: TRBV7-3; clone size: many; J gene: TRBJ2-7; CDR3 protein: CASSLDRFQEQYF; CDR3 DNA: TGTGCCAGCAGCTTGGACAGGTTCCAAGAGCAGTACTTC
D gene: -; V gene: TRBV3-1; clone size: -; J gene: TRBJ2-2; CDR3 protein: CASSAGRTNTGELFF; CDR3 DNA: TGTGCCAGCAGCGCAGGACGGACGAACACCGGGGAGCTGTTTTTT
D gene: -; V gene: TRBV2; clone size: -; J gene: TRBJ1-4; CDR3 protein: CASSQQGWGGKLFF; CDR3 DNA: TGTGCCAGCAGTCAACAGGGTTGGGGTGGAAAACTGTTTTTT
D gene: -; V gene: TRBV9; clone size: -; J gene: TRBJ2-3; CDR3 protein: CASNPGGTDTQYF; CDR3 DNA: TGTGCCAGCAATCCAGGGGGCACAGATACGCAGTATTTT
D gene: -; V gene: TRBV3-1; clone size: many; J gene: TRBJ1-2; CDR3 protein: CASRPGGGGYTF; CDR3 DNA: TGTGCCAGCAGGCCCGGGGGGGGTGGCTACACCTTC